Presented here are 30 T cell receptor beta chains from one specimen sequenced in a study of cytomegalovirus exposure and HLA in healthy donors. A multiplex PCR was run with 60 Vbeta primers and 13 Jbeta primers. The table came from immunoSEQ multiplex PCR; TCRdb's copy has only in-frame clones and leaves some out. This table has about 260,000 clones, 70% to 90% appearing once. The sample taken for sequencing was PBMCs. The receptors stem from a woman in her thirties or forties in good health and CMV-seropositive.

The table lists this clone with a count of one. V gene TRBV19 combines with J gene TRBJ1-1; tentatively, D is TRBD1 (6 bases). The CDR3 runs 13 residues. With 5 bases removed from V and 0 bases from J, the gap between germline ends came to 7 bases. Per the germline V gene, CDR1 is LNHDA and CDR2 is SQIVND (reference sequence). This CDR3 reads CASSYRVNTEAFF. CDR3 coding DNA: TGTGCCAGTAGTTACAGGGTGAACACTGAAGCTTTCTTT.

The CDR3 coding sequence is TGTGCCAGCAGTCCAGACAGGAATCTACGCTTTGGCTACACCTTC. Its translation: CASSPDRNLRFGYTF. The chain couples TRBV27 to TRBJ1-2; TRBD1 is a possible D gene (6 bases). Germline V gene lookup returns CDR1 MNHEY and CDR2 SMNVEV (reference sequence). V gave up 5 bases and J gave up 7 bases, with 20 bases separating them. This CDR3 has 15 residues.

The chain uses TRBV10-3 and TRBJ1-2; TRBD1 aligns across 8 bases. The CDR3 loop spans 13 amino acids. The V and J ends lost 6 bases and 4 bases, in that order; junction bases with no gene match: 4. CDR1 is ENHRY, CDR2 SYGVKD, per germline. CDR3 nucleotide sequence: TGTGCCATCAGCGGACAGGGAGGCTATGGCTACACCTTC. This translates into CAISGQGGYGYTF.

This sequence joins TRBV6-5 and TRBJ1-5, with D perhaps matching TRBD1 (5 bases). The germline V and J ends were trimmed by 5 bases and 7 bases, with 15 bases remaining between them. Germline CDR1 reads MNHEY; CDR2 reads SVGAGI. The CDR3 has 14 amino acids. CDR3 nucleotides: TGTGCCAGCAGTCCCCGGGAGGGGCGGCAGCCCCAGCATTTT. Protein: CASSPREGRQPQHF.

The chain has TRBV5-1 and TRBJ2-3; TRBD1 agrees at 11 bases. Trimming at V came to 1 base and at J to 5 bases, leaving 6 bases not matched to a gene. The CDR3 covers 16 residues. The germline gives CDR1 SGHRS, CDR2 YFSETQ. Here the CDR3 reads CASSLNGQGAEDTQYF. The CDR3, as DNA: TGCGCCAGCAGCTTGAACGGACAGGGGGCCGAAGATACGCAGTATTTT.

This sequence joins TRBV25-1 and TRBJ1-3, with TRBD1 matching 7 bases. The CDR3 runs 16 residues. The V gene's germline CDR1 is MGHDK and CDR2 SYGVNS. V gave up 5 bases and J gave up 1 base; unmatched junction bases: 8. The CDR3 reads CASSPYRGESGNTIYF. Here the CDR3 DNA reads TGTGCCAGCAGTCCATACAGGGGAGAATCTGGAAACACCATATATTTT.

The chain carries TRBV2 and TRBJ1-5, with 10 bases lining up with TRBD1. V was pared by 6 bases and J by 7 bases, with 9 bases of the junction left unmatched. The CDR3 consists of 15 residues. Germline CDR1 and CDR2: SNHLY and FYNNEI. The CDR3 protein is CASREGQGKSQPQHF. DNA of the CDR3: TGTGCCAGCAGGGAGGGACAGGGGAAAAGCCAGCCCCAGCATTTT.

The chain links TRBV28 to TRBJ2-3; the match to TRBD1 covers 7 bases. Losses at the gene ends were 5 bases for V and 9 bases for J; bases not matched to a gene: 2. There are 11 residues in the CDR3. The germline gives CDR1 MDHEN, CDR2 SYDVKM. The CDR3 sequence is CASSLQGTQYF. For the CDR3, the DNA is TGTGCCAGCAGTCTACAGGGGACGCAGTATTTT.

V usage is TRBV29-1 and J usage is TRBJ2-1, with D perhaps TRBD1 (6 bases). V was shortened by 7 bases and J by 6 bases, with 13 bases between the two germline ends. This CDR3 has 12 residues. CDR1 SQVTM and CDR2 ANQGSEA come from the germline V gene. The CDR3 coding sequence is TGCAGCGGGGACACGTCGGGCAATGAGCAGTTCTTC. This codes for CSGDTSGNEQFF.

The rearrangement links TRBV25-1 to TRBJ1-6; 9 bases map to TRBD1. Looked up from germline, CDR1 is MGHDK and CDR2 is SYGVNS. This CDR3 is 15 amino acids long. Unmatched junction bases numbered 6, after V lost 3 bases and J lost 9 bases. As DNA, the CDR3 is TGTGCCAGCAGTGACGGGGGACAGGGCTTTTCACCCCTCCACTTT. It is translated as CASSDGGQGFSPLHF.

V usage is TRBV5-8 and J usage is TRBJ2-1; 8 bases map to TRBD2. Germline assignment: CDR1 SGHTS and CDR2 YDEGEE. The CDR3 has 15 amino acids. J lost 5 bases, V lost 4 bases, and 8 bases had no gene match. This chain's CDR3 is CASSLGLAVNNEQFF. The DNA for the CDR3 is TGTGCCAGCAGCCTAGGACTAGCCGTGAACAATGAGCAGTTCTTC.

This chain links TRBV5-4 with TRBJ2-5, with 9 bases identical to TRBD2. CDR1 is SGHNT and CDR2 is YYREEE in the germline V gene (reference sequence). The trim removed 2 bases at V and 1 base at J, leaving 3 bases unmatched. The CDR3 has 15 residues. The CDR3 bases are TGTGCCAGCAGCTTTGCGGGAGGGTCCCAAGAGACCCAGTACTTC. Amino acids: CASSFAGGSQETQYF.

V usage is TRBV11-1 and J usage is TRBJ2-7, with 7 bases that match TRBD2. The CDR3 covers 17 residues. J was trimmed by 0 bases and V by 6 bases; bases with no gene match: 14. The germline V gene encodes CDR1 SGHAT and CDR2 FQDESV (reference sequence). This CDR3 reads CASRPVGGGRDSYEQYF. CDR3 in DNA: TGTGCCAGCAGACCCGTCGGGGGAGGGAGAGACTCCTACGAGCAGTACTTC.

The chain links TRBV19 to TRBJ2-2; 9 nucleotides line up with TRBD1. CDR3 size: 15 residues. The germline V gene has CDR1 LNHDA and CDR2 SQIVND (reference sequence). Unmatched junction bases numbered 11, after V lost 9 bases and J lost 6 bases. Written as DNA, the CDR3 is TGTGCCAGCCAGTCGGGACAGGGTCTGGCCGGGGAGCTGTTTTTT. It codes for CASQSGQGLAGELFF.

The CDR3, as DNA: TGTGCCAGCTCCTCAGGGTTCGGTGAAAAACTGTTTTTT. It yields the protein CASSSGFGEKLFF. The chain couples TRBV18 to TRBJ1-4, with D possibly TRBD1 on 5 matching bases. Deletions cut 6 bases from V and 7 bases from J, with 12 bases between. The length of the CDR3 is 13 residues. Germline CDR1 reads KGHSH; CDR2 reads LQKENI.

This clone appeared a single time. The chain uses TRBV30 and TRBJ1-6; TRBD1 matches 9 bases. Per germline, CDR1 GTSNPN and CDR2 SVGIG (reference sequence). The CDR3 covers 12 residues. V lost 5 bases to trimming and J lost 9 bases; unmatched junction nucleotides: 2. The CDR3 spells CAWGTGISPLHF. In nucleotides, the CDR3 is TGTGCCTGGGGGACAGGGATTTCACCCCTCCACTTT.

There are a few counts of this clone. V gene TRBV11-3 combines with J gene TRBJ1-3; D gene unclear. The germline V gene has CDR1 SGHNT and CDR2 YENEEA. The CDR3 has 17 amino acids. V dropped 0 bases and J dropped 0 bases, with 12 bases sitting between them. This chain's CDR3 is CASSLEGSTFSGNTIYF. The CDR3 bases are TGTGCCAGCAGCTTAGAGGGCAGCACTTTCTCTGGAAACACCATATATTTT.

The chain employs TRBV9 and TRBJ2-7; possibly TRBD2 for D (5 bases). Trimming left V 3 bases short and J 3 bases short, with 10 bases between. CDR3 length equals 13 residues. Germline CDR1 is SGDLS and CDR2 is YYNGEE. Here the CDR3 reads CASSAGLLYEQYF. The CDR3 bases are TGTGCCAGCAGCGCAGGACTGCTCTACGAGCAGTACTTC.

The chain uses TRBV6-5 and TRBJ2-7; 9 bases match TRBD2. The junction had 7 bases not matched to a gene; V was cut back by 0 bases and J by 7 bases. Germline V gene sequence: CDR1 MNHEY, CDR2 SVGAGI. This CDR3 spans 15 amino acids. The CDR3 bases are TGTGCCAGCAGTTACTCGTTAGCGGGAGTGGGTGAGCAGTACTTC. It encodes CASSYSLAGVGEQYF.

CDR3 nucleotide sequence: TGCAGCGTTGATCTAAGTGATGACTACACCTTC. Protein: CSVDLSDDYTF. The chain joins TRBV29-1 to TRBJ1-2, with D uncertain. V gave up 3 bases and J gave up 10 bases, with 12 bases separating them. The CDR3 has 11 residues. CDR1 is SQVTM and CDR2 is ANQGSEA in the germline V gene.

The chain joins TRBV7-2 to TRBJ2-3, with 7 bases lining up with TRBD2. Germline V gene data show CDR1 as SGHTA and CDR2 as FQGNSA. With 5 bases clipped from V and 0 bases from J, the junction kept 8 bases outside the gene matches. The CDR3 has 16 residues. CDR3 region: CASSPSLALSTDTQYF. CDR3 DNA: TGTGCCAGCAGCCCCTCACTAGCGCTCAGCACAGATACGCAGTATTTT.

Only one count was recorded for this clone. This sequence joins TRBV30 and TRBJ1-1; TRBD1 might be the D (5 bases). The V gene lost 0 bases and the J gene lost 0 bases, with 8 bases spanning the gap. Germline CDR1 is GTSNPN and CDR2 is SVGIG (reference sequence). The CDR3 runs to 14 residues. The CDR3 protein is CAWSVGHMNTEAFF. In DNA form, the CDR3 reads TGTGCCTGGAGTGTGGGGCACATGAACACTGAAGCTTTCTTT.

J is TRBJ2-2 and V is TRBV19; 7 nucleotides agree with TRBD2. The germline CDR1 and CDR2 sequences are LNHDA and SQIVND (reference sequence). This CDR3 comprises 16 residues. V lost 5 bases, J lost 0 bases, and 6 bases stayed unmatched. The CDR3 DNA sequence: TGTGCCAGTAGTCCCCGGGGGGTATCGAACACCGGGGAGCTGTTTTTT. Amino acid sequence: CASSPRGVSNTGELFF.

The V and J genes are TRBV5-1 and TRBJ2-2, with D tentatively TRBD2 (7 bases). From germline, CDR1 is SGHRS and CDR2 YFSETQ. Deletions cut 4 bases from V and 0 bases from J, with 13 bases between. The CDR3 runs 16 residues. CDR3 sequence: CASSRQGGANTGELFF. The CDR3 DNA follows: TGCGCCAGCAGCCGACAAGGGGGGGCGAACACCGGGGAGCTGTTTTTT. The entire variable domain, with the rest obtained from reference TRBV5-1 and TRBJ2-2, is as follows: KAGVTQTPRYLIKTRGQQVTLSCSPISGHRSVSWYQQTPGQGLQFLFEYFSETQRNKGNFPGRFSGRQFSNSRSEMNVSTLELGDSALYLCASSRQGGANTGELFFGEGSRLTVL.

This rearrangement joins TRBV7-6 to TRBJ2-5; perhaps TRBD2 as D (6 bases). Germline loops: CDR1 SGHVS, CDR2 FNYEAQ. V was pared by 2 bases and J by 2 bases, with 15 bases between. The CDR3 has 16 amino acids. The CDR3 sequence: CASSLRAAGSQETQYF. The CDR3 DNA is TGTGCCAGCAGCTTAAGGGCGGCGGGGTCACAAGAGACCCAGTACTTC.

The genes are TRBV7-3 and TRBJ1-6; 9 bases match TRBD1. Germline CDR1 is SGHTA and CDR2 is FQGTGA. The CDR3 contains 14 residues. The V and J ends lost 4 bases and 7 bases, in that order; junction bases with no gene match: 2. The CDR3 DNA follows: TGTGCCAGCAGCTCGACAGGGGGGAATTCACCCCTCCACTTT. Translation gives CASSSTGGNSPLHF. The full variable domain, in which reference TRBV7-3 and TRBJ1-6 provide the parts outside the CDR3, is GAGVSQTPSNKVTEKGKYVELRCDPISGHTALYWYRQSLGQGPEFLIYFQGTGAADDSGLPNDRFFAVRPEGSVSTLKIQRTERGDSAVYLCASSSTGGNSPLHFGNGTRLTVT.

The chain combines TRBV30 with TRBJ1-5, with D possibly matching TRBD1 (5 bases). Germline V gene sequence: CDR1 GTSNPN, CDR2 SVGIG (reference sequence). Trimming removed 3 bases from V and 0 bases from J, with 12 bases in between. The CDR3 totals 15 residues. The DNA of the CDR3 is TGTGCCTGGAGAATGAAGGGGAATAGCAATCAGCCCCAGCATTTT. Translation: CAWRMKGNSNQPQHF.

The chain uses TRBV7-2 and TRBJ1-1; D call uncertain. Germline V gives CDR1 SGHTA, CDR2 FQGNSA. V was pared by 2 bases and J by 6 bases, with 10 bases between. This CDR3 has 13 residues. CDR3: CASSLKRGSEAFF. As DNA, the CDR3 is TGTGCCAGCAGCTTAAAAAGAGGGTCTGAAGCTTTCTTT. Full variable domain (rest looked up from reference TRBV7-2 and TRBJ1-1): GAGVSQSPSNKVTEKGKDVELRCDPISGHTALYWYRQSLGQGLEFLIYFQGNSAPDKSGLPSDRFSAERTGGSVSTLTIQRTQQEDSAVYLCASSLKRGSEAFFGQGTRLTVV.

The CDR3 DNA reads TGTGCCAGCAGCTCCGACGGGACAGGGGCGGGTGAGCAGTTCTTC. Amino acids: CASSSDGTGAGEQFF. V is TRBV7-9 and J is TRBJ2-1; 10 positions match TRBD1. This CDR3 has 15 amino acids. Trimming cost V 4 bases and J 9 bases; bases outside gene matches: 9. The germline V gene has CDR1 SEHNR and CDR2 FQNEAQ (reference sequence).

The CDR3 DNA is TGTGCCAGCAGCCAAGATTTTCTAGCGGCCTACAATGAGCAGTTCTTC. It codes for CASSQDFLAAYNEQFF. This chain joins TRBV4-2 and TRBJ2-1, with TRBD2 identical over 7 bases. Germline V CDR1 and CDR2: LGHNA, YNFKEQ. V gave up 0 bases and J gave up 2 bases; unmatched junction bases: 4. This CDR3 has 16 residues.